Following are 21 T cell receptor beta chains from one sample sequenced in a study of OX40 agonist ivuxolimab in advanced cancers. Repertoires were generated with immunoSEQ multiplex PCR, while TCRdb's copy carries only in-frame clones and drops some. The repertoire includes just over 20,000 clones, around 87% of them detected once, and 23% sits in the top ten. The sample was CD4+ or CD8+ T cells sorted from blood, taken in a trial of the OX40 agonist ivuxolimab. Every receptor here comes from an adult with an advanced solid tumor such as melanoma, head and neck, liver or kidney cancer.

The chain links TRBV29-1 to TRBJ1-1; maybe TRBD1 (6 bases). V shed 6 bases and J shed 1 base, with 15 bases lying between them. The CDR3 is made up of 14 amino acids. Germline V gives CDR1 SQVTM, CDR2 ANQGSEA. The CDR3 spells CSVEQGLRNTEAFF. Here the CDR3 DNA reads TGCAGCGTGGAACAGGGACTAAGGAACACTGAAGCTTTCTTT.

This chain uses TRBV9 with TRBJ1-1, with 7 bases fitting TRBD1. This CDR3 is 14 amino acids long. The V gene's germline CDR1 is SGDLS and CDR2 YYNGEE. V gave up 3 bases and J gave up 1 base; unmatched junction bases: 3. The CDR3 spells CASSGGTANTEAFF. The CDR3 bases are TGTGCCAGCAGCGGCGGGACAGCGAACACTGAAGCTTTCTTT.

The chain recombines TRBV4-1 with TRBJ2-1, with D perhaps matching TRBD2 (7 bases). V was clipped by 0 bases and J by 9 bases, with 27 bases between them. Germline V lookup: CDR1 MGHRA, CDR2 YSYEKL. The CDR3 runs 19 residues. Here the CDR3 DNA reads TGCGCCAGCAGCCAAGATCCACCCGGACTAGTGGGGGGGCGAGGTGAGCAGTTCTTC. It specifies CASSQDPPGLVGGRGEQFF.

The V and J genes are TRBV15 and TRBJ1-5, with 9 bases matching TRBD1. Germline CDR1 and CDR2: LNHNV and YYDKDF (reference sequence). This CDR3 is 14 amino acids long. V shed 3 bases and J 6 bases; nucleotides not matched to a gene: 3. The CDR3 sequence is CATSSRTGVQPQHF. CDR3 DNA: TGTGCCACCAGCAGCCGGACAGGGGTTCAGCCCCAGCATTTT.

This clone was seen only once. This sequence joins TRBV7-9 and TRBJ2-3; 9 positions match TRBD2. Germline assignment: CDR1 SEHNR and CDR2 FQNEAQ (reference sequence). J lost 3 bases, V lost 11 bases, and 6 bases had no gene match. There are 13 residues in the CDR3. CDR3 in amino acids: CAERAGGTDTQYF. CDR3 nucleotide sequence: TGTGCCGAGAGAGCGGGGGGTACAGATACGCAGTATTTT.

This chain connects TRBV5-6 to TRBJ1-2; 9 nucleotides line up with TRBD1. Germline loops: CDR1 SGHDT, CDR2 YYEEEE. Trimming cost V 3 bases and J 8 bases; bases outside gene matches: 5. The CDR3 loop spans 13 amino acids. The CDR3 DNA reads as TGTGCCAGCAGCTGGGACAGGGCGATCGGCTACACCTTC. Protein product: CASSWDRAIGYTF.

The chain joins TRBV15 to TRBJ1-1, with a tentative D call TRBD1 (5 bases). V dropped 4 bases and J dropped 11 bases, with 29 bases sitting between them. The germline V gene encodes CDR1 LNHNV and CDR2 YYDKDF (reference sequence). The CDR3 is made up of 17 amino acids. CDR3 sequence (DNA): TGTGCCACCAGCATTAGGCCTCGTCGGACAATCATGGGTTGGGCTTTCTTT. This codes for CATSIRPRRTIMGWAFF.

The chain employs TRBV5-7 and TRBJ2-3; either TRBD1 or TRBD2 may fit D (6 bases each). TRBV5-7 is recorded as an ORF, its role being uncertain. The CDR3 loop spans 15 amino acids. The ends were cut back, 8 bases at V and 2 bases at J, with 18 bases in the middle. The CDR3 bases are TGTGCCAGGGAGGGGCAGGGGCTGCACACAGATACGCAGTATTTT. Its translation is CAREGQGLHTDTQYF.

CDR3 in amino acids: CATMGGMRTYEQYF. CDR3 bases: TGTGCCACCATGGGGGGGATGAGAACCTACGAGCAGTACTTC. This rearrangement joins TRBV19 to TRBJ2-7, with 7 bases fitting TRBD2. The CDR3 extends over 14 amino acids. Trimming took 10 bases from V and 2 from J; bases not matched to a gene: 11. Germline CDR1 and CDR2: LNHDA and SQIVND (reference sequence).

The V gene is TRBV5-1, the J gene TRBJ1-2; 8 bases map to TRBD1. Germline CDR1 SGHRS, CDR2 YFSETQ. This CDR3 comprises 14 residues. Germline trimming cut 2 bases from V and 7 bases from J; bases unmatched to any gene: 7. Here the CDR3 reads CASSLQGQGAGYTF. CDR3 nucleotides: TGCGCCAGCAGCTTACAAGGACAGGGCGCTGGCTACACCTTC.

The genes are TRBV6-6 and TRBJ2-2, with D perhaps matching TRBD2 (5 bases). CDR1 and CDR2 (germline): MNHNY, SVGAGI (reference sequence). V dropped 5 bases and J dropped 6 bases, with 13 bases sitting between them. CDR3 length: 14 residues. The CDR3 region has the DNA TGTGCCAGCAGTGACCGGGGAGAGTCCGGGGAGCTGTTTTTT. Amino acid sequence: CASSDRGESGELFF.

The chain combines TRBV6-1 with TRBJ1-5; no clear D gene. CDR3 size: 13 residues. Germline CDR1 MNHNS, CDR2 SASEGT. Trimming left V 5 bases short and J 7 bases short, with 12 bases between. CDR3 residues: CASSPSGWQPQHF. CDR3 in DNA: TGTGCCAGCAGTCCTTCTGGGTGGCAGCCCCAGCATTTT.

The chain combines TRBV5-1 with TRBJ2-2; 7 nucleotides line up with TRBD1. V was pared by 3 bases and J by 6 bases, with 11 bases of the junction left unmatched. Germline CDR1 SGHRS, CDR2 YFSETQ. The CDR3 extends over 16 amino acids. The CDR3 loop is CASSSQSQGTAGELFF. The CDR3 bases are TGCGCCAGCAGCTCGCAATCACAGGGGACCGCCGGGGAGCTGTTTTTT.

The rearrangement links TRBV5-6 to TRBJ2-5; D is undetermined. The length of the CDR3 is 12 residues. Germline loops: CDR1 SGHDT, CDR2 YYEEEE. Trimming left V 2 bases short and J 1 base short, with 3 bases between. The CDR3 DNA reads TGTGCCAGCAGCTTCGTCCAAGAGACCCAGTACTTC. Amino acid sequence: CASSFVQETQYF.

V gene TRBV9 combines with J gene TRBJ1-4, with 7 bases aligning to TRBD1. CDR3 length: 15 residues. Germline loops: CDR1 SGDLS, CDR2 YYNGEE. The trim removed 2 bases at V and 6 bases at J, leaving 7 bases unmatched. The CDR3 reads CASSVGQQIYEKLFF. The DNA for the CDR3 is TGTGCCAGCAGCGTGGGACAGCAGATTTATGAAAAACTGTTTTTT.

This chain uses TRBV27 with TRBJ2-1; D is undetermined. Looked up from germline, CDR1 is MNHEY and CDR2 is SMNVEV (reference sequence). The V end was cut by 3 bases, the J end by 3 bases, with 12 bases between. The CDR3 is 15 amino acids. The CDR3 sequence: CASSLGSPLYNEQFF. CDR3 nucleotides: TGTGCCAGCAGTTTGGGATCCCCCCTCTACAATGAGCAGTTCTTC.

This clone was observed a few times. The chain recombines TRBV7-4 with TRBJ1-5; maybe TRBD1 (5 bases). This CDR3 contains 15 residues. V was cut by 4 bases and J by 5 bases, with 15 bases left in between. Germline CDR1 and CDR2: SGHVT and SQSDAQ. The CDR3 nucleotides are TGTGCCAGCAGCTCCTCAGGGTCCGGGGATCAGCCCCAGCATTTT. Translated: CASSSSGSGDQPQHF.

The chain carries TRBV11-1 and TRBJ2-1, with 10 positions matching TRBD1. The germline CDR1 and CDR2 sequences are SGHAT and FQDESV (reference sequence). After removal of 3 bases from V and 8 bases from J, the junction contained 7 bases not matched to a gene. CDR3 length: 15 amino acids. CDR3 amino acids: CASSLRDRGVHEQFF. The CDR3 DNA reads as TGTGCCAGCAGCTTGCGGGACAGGGGTGTCCATGAGCAGTTCTTC.

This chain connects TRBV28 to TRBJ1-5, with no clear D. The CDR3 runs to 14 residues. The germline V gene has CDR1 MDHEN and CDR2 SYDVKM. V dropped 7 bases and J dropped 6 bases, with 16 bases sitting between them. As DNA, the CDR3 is TGTGCCAGCAAGATTGAAGGTGGAGGTCAGCCCCAGCATTTT. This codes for CASKIEGGGQPQHF.

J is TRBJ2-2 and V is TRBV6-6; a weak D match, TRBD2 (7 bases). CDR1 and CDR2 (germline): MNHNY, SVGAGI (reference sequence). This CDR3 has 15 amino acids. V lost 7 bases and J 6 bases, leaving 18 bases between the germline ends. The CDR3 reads CASTPLVGGPGELFF. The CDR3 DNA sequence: TGTGCCAGCACCCCACTCGTGGGGGGGCCCGGGGAGCTGTTTTTT.

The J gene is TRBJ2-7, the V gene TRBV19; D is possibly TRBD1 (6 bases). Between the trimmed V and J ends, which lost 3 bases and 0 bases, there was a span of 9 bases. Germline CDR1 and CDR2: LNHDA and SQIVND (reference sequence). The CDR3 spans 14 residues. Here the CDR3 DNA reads TGTGCCAGTAGTATCGTCAGGGGCTCCTACGAGCAGTACTTC. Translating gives CASSIVRGSYEQYF.